Described below is a single T cell receptor (beta chain) sequence and its context. Its antigen is as yet unknown. Trimming stripped 2 bases from V and 5 bases from J, with 19 bases between. Germline V gene data show CDR1 as SGHTA and CDR2 as FQGNSA. The CDR3 contains 17 residues. The data stem from a study of cytomegalovirus exposure and HLA in healthy donors. At the level of the study: Genetic ancestry analysis placed around four fifths of the 400 or so donors that were genotyped in the Caucasian-associated cluster.

The PCR ran on 60 Vbeta and 13 Jbeta primers. Using immunoSEQ multiplex PCR, the repertoire was profiled, and TCRdb retains in-frame clones only, with some absent. The table lists 140,000 to 150,000 clones, roughly 80% of them singletons, with less than 3.5% in the top ten. General study findings and limits: A missense DCLRE1C variant was associated with V- and J-gene trimming of TCR beta chains in a later analysis, and an independent cohort replicated the association. It was likely that a cluster of highly shared sequence variants was a sequencing artifact.

This chain links TRBV7-2 with TRBJ2-4; no definite D call. Material: PBMCs. The receptor comes from a woman aged 25 to 39 in good health and CMV-seronegative. The CDR3 bases are TGTGCCAGCAGCTTAAGAGCATCCCTAGGATATGAAAACATTCAGTACTTC. This gives the protein CASSLRASLGYENIQYF.